This T cell receptor beta chain was retrieved from a study of T cell repertoires in aging, cancer and after chemotherapy (dated by TCRdb to the late 2010s). Background for the entire study: Donors spanned six age groups from 30 or younger to 70 or older, with at least three individuals per group. To examine immunoaging and T cell reconstitution after chemotherapy, the study profiled TCR beta repertoires in peripheral blood from healthy donors and cancer patients. In the hematological group, paired pre- and post-chemotherapy samples were obtained from chronic lymphocytic leukemia patients treated with fludarabine- or bendamustine-based regimens. Alongside approximately 97 healthy donors serving as a reference group, the cohort included some 220 cancer patients, of whom roughly 90 had hematological cancers and around 120 had solid cancers. In total, the full dataset held 10 million or so TCR reads. Study-level results and caveats: The authors noted that the repertoire data do not allow conclusions about immunological memory after chemotherapy. Median generation probability increased over the chemotherapy interval in both cancer cohorts, suggesting repertoire reconstitution through rebound thymic output. Hematological cancer patients had infiltration of lymphoid organs, and this infiltration may itself impair thymic emigration or peripheral T cell expansion. Significantly lower blood TCR diversity and higher clonality were observed in untreated patients with hematological or solid cancers than in age-matched healthy donors. In healthy donors, the decline in TCR diversity with age was mainly explained by loss of richness, whereas in cancer patients loss of evenness was also found to contribute.

Rearranged TRB sequences spanning V, D and J segments were amplified in a multiplex touch-down PCR with a mixed TRB-A/B primer pool. Illumina adapters and sample indices were attached to the amplicons in two consecutive PCR reactions using Phusion HS II polymerase. Amplicons were gel-purified with the NucleoSpin Gel and PCR Clean-up kit, then checked with Qubit and an Agilent 2100 Bioanalyzer. Sequencing of the libraries was done on an Illumina MiSeq with paired-end, single-indexed 600-cycle runs. The authors processed their data as follows. TRB sequences were processed with MiXCR versions 2.12 and 3.0.5. Each unique CDR3 nucleotide sequence was counted as one clone, and only productive sequences with at least two reads were retained. The repertoire metrics were Shannon diversity, evenness, clonality (calculated as one minus evenness), and diversity profiles parameterized by alpha from 0 to 5. Generation probabilities of clones in paired pre- and post-chemotherapy samples were computed with the IGoR algorithm. Using fastp trimming at Q25 and MiXCR clonotype assembly, TCRdb reanalyzed the public sequencing data and kept in-frame beta chains. Each CDR3 protein gets just one entry, which takes the most common genes and DNA from the rows behind it. TCRdb's processing, not the authors', yielded these V and J calls. Here the sample has thousands of distinct CDR3 sequences; around 40% occur a single time. Together, the top ten hold approximately 44% of the sample.

From the cysteine through the phenylalanine, the CDR3 covers 14 amino acids. Only the CDR3 DNA is retained, 42 bases long and in frame from the first base. Trimming at the junction amounts to 7 bases on V and 0 bases on J, and the germline ends lie 15 bases apart. The germline V gene encodes CDR1 SQVTM and CDR2 ANQGSEA. By share, this clonotype ranks as large (0.1 to 1%). The specificity of this receptor is unknown. The sample holds no much larger clone one base away, and base qualities are not on file. TCR beta rearrangements were amplified from genomic DNA extracted from peripheral blood rather than from sorted cells or RNA.

The chain joins TRBV29-1 to TRBJ1-2; the D gene assignment is ambiguous. The specimen sequenced was blood. This TCR was recovered from a human donor with a blood cancer. The sequenced DNA is TGCAGCGGTGGTCGGGGAGATCCTAACTATGGCTACACCTTC. Translated, it reads CSGGRGDPNYGYTF.